The source of this T cell receptor beta chain is a study of cytomegalovirus exposure and HLA in healthy donors. For the study at large: Among roughly 180 million T cells, an earlier analysis found 95 million to 140 million unique TCR beta sequences. Samples from HLA-typed donors yielded about 80 million unique TCRs in an early data release. Broader study findings: The study had only CMV serostatus as immune exposure information. The classifier reportedly diagnosed cytomegalovirus status with high sensitivity and specificity.

Per germline, CDR1 SGHNT and CDR2 YYREEE (reference sequence). Trimming took 3 bases from V and 5 from J, leaving 23 bases between them. The CDR3 runs 17 residues. The PCR made use of 60 Vbeta and 13 Jbeta primers. Using immunoSEQ multiplex PCR, the repertoire was profiled, and TCRdb retains in-frame clones only, with some absent. The top ten clones hold around 4.1% of a sample with 130,000 to 150,000 clones, just under 85% of them seen once. The table lists this clone with a few counts. Its antigen is not identified. The TCR sequence derives from a man aged 40-49 years in good health and CMV-seropositive. The sample consisted of PBMCs. This chain joins TRBV5-4 and TRBJ2-5; possible D gene TRBD2, 6 bases. CDR3 sequence reads: CASSSSRGEKPLETQYF. CDR3 DNA sequence: TGTGCCAGCAGCTCGTCGCGGGGCGAGAAGCCGCTCGAGACCCAGTACTTC.